This TCR beta chain came from a study of regulatory T cells in long-lasting Graves disease. General study findings and limits: Favored gene segments in persistent disease were TRBV28, TRBJ1-2 and TRBJ2-5.

This clonotype was counted ten times or more. Its antigen is undetermined. One end of the junction varies from germline; a read error may be responsible. This CDR3 has 14 residues. CDR1 and CDR2 from the germline V gene are SGHRS and YFSETQ. Time point given: newly diagnosed GD, antithyroid drugs for less than 3 months. There was RNA extracted from PBMCs, and the TCR library was made from it. Construction of the TCR beta libraries employed iRepertoire HTBI primers in conjunction with Arm-PCR of CDR3 regions. TCRdb recomputed calls from the multiplex PCR reads with MiXCR, one row per CDR3 protein. Of around 400,000 distinct CDR3 sequences in the sample, around 15% were seen once.

The sample here was peripheral blood mononuclear cells (PBMCs), taken at new diagnosis, from a patient treated with antithyroid drugs. The rearrangement uses TRBV5-1 and TRBJ2-1; D remains unclear. This receptor was identified in a female donor with Graves disease. CDR3 nucleotide sequence: TGTGCCAGCAGCTTGAAGACTGGAGTCTTTGAGCAGTTCTTC. Translated, it gives CASSLKTGVFEQFF.